Listed below are T cell receptor beta chains from one sample, sequenced in a study of blood T cell repertoires in COVID-19. TCRdb's table, derived via immunoSEQ multiplex PCR, lists solely in-frame clones and lacks some. The table includes roughly 200,000 clones, about 85% detected once. The sample taken for sequencing was PBMCs or T cells enriched from blood (not recorded which). The origin of the receptors is a man aged 40-55 years who had recovered from COVID-19. Both conserved end residues are part of each CDR3. The order of the fields is J gene, D gene, V gene, clone size, CDR3 protein, CDR3 DNA. D genes are given only for firm matches. Clone size is stated in some rows and not others, as once, few, many or a class when expanded.

>TRBJ2-7|-|TRBV7-2|-
CASSLGAGAYEQYF
TGTGCCAGCAGCCTGGGGGCAGGGGCCTACGAGCAGTACTTC
>TRBJ1-2|-|TRBV10-3|-
CAISESQGSIYGYTF
TGTGCCATCAGTGAGTCCCAGGGGTCTATCTATGGCTACACCTTC
>TRBJ2-5|-|TRBV30|-
CAWSPRGSGGETQYF
TGTGCCTGGAGTCCCCGGGGGTCAGGGGGGGAGACCCAGTACTTC
>TRBJ2-7|TRBD1|TRBV2|-
CASRDTGGLFEQYF
TGTGCCAGCAGGGATACAGGGGGTTTGTTCGAGCAGTACTTC
>TRBJ1-5|TRBD1|TRBV28|-
CASSLLTGTDLPQHF
TGTGCCAGCAGTTTATTGACCGGGACAGATCTTCCCCAGCATTTT
>TRBJ1-2|-|TRBV27|-
CASSLLSGYGYTF
TGTGCCAGCAGTTTATTGTCAGGTTATGGCTACACCTTC
>TRBJ1-5|-|TRBV28|-
CASRGGAFGNQPQHF
TGTGCCAGCAGAGGAGGGGCTTTTGGCAATCAGCCCCAGCATTTT
>TRBJ1-4|-|TRBV4-1|-
CASSQGQVIGGEKLFF
TGCGCCAGCAGCCAAGGACAGGTGATTGGTGGCGAAAAACTGTTTTTT
>TRBJ1-5|TRBD1|TRBV6-5|-
CASSTRTGFQPQHF
TGTGCCAGCAGTACACGGACAGGGTTCCAGCCCCAGCATTTT
>TRBJ2-1|TRBD2|TRBV27|once
CASSHGTSGAYNEQFF
TGTGCCAGCAGTCACGGGACTAGCGGGGCTTACAATGAGCAGTTCTTC
>TRBJ1-2|-|TRBV5-6|-
CASSFDRRGTFF
TGTGCCAGCAGCTTTGACCGACGAGGTACCTTTTTC
>TRBJ2-5|-|TRBV27|-
CASSLTRYQETQYF
TGTGCCAGCAGTTTAACGAGGTACCAAGAGACCCAGTACTTC
>TRBJ2-7|-|TRBV19|-
CASSIVWASYEQYF
TGTGCCAGTAGTATAGTCTGGGCATCCTACGAGCAGTACTTC
>TRBJ2-1|TRBD2|TRBV4-1|-
CASSPGLAGGGSYNEQFF
TGCGCCAGCAGCCCCGGACTAGCGGGAGGGGGATCCTACAATGAGCAGTTCTTC
>TRBJ1-2|-|TRBV5-3|-
CARSRGYSSNYGYTF
TGTGCCAGAAGCAGGGGGTACAGTTCAAACTATGGCTACACCTTC
>TRBJ2-3|-|TRBV18|-
CASSPRATDTQYF
TGTGCCAGCTCACCGCGGGCCACAGATACGCAGTATTTT
>TRBJ1-1|-|TRBV28|-
CASSLSRKGVEVFF
TGTGCCAGCAGTTTAAGCAGGAAGGGGGTGGAAGTTTTCTTT
>TRBJ2-1|-|TRBV10-3|once
CAISEPSKGANNEQFF
TGTGCCATCAGTGAGCCCAGCAAAGGGGCTAACAATGAGCAGTTCTTC
>TRBJ2-1|TRBD1|TRBV5-4|-
CASRQGQGSPYNEQFF
TGTGCCAGCAGACAAGGACAGGGGAGCCCCTACAATGAGCAGTTCTTC
>TRBJ2-1|-|TRBV7-9|-
CASSEGLYNEQFF
TGTGCCAGCAGCGAGGGATTATACAATGAGCAGTTCTTC
>TRBJ2-2|-|TRBV7-2|-
CASSQQGGSNTGELFF
TGTGCCAGCAGTCAACAGGGCGGTAGTAACACCGGGGAGCTGTTTTTT
>TRBJ1-1|TRBD1|TRBV11-3|-
CASSSGDRGVPFF
TGTGCCAGCAGCTCAGGGGACAGGGGAGTTCCTTTCTTT
>TRBJ2-7|TRBD2|TRBV25-1|-
CASSGLSGRNSYEQYF
TGTGCCAGCAGTGGACTTAGCGGGCGGAACTCCTACGAGCAGTACTTC
>TRBJ2-4|TRBD2|TRBV3-1/TRBV3-2|-
CASSQDRGGHLAKNIQYF
TGTGCCAGCAGCCAAGATCGGGGGGGGCATCTAGCCAAAAACATTCAGTACTTC
>TRBJ2-7|-|TRBV30|-
CAWSFGTGNEQYF
TGTGCCTGGAGTTTCGGCACAGGGAACGAGCAGTACTTC
>TRBJ2-7|-|TRBV6-6|-
CASSSQGLNWQYF
TGTGCCAGCAGTTCCCAGGGCCTTAACTGGCAGTACTTC
>TRBJ2-3|-|TRBV4-2|-
CASSQRGNRLADTQYF
TGTGCCAGCAGCCAAAGGGGGAATAGGCTTGCAGATACGCAGTATTTT
>TRBJ1-4|-|TRBV9|-
CASSLDPAGGEKLFF
TGTGCCAGCAGCCTCGACCCGGCGGGGGGTGAAAAACTGTTTTTT
>TRBJ2-7|-|TRBV24-1|-
CATSDKGAYEQYF
TGTGCCACCAGTGATAAGGGGGCCTACGAGCAGTACTTC
>TRBJ2-2|TRBD1|TRBV5-1|-
CASSFEQGAFGELFF
TGCGCCAGCAGCTTCGAACAGGGGGCGTTCGGGGAGCTGTTTTTT
>TRBJ2-7|TRBD2|TRBV12-3/TRBV12-4|-
CASSLLPGGQYF
TGTGCCAGCAGTTTACTCCCGGGAGGGCAGTACTTC
>TRBJ2-1|TRBD2|TRBV29-1|-
CSGELARYNEQFF
TGCAGCGGCGAACTAGCGAGATACAATGAGCAGTTCTTC
>TRBJ1-2|-|TRBV29-1|few
CSVEGLRYGYTF
TGCAGCGTTGAGGGCCTCCGATATGGCTACACCTTC
>TRBJ1-2|TRBD1|TRBV7-8|-
CASSLGDRGRNYGYTF
TGTGCCAGCAGCTTAGGGGACAGGGGGCGCAACTATGGCTACACCTTC
>TRBJ2-5|-|TRBV27|-
CASSLLGAPETQYF
TGTGCCAGCAGTTTATTGGGAGCCCCAGAGACCCAGTACTTC
>TRBJ2-7|TRBD2|TRBV18|-
CASSVTSGSSYEQYF
TGTGCCAGCTCAGTTACTAGCGGGAGCTCCTACGAGCAGTACTTC
>TRBJ1-4|-|TRBV30|-
CAWTKAGNNEKLFF
TGTGCCTGGACAAAGGCAGGGAATAATGAAAAACTGTTTTTT
>TRBJ1-4|TRBD1|TRBV30|once
CAWSVQDRGYGANEKLFF
TGTGCCTGGAGTGTTCAAGACAGGGGGTATGGAGCTAATGAAAAACTGTTTTTT
>TRBJ2-5|-|TRBV7-8|-
CASAVEETQYF
TGTGCCAGCGCAGTCGAAGAGACCCAGTACTTC
>TRBJ2-2|TRBD1|TRBV7-3|-
CASTPRTGETGELFF
TGTGCCAGCACCCCACGGACAGGGGAGACCGGGGAGCTGTTTTTT
>TRBJ1-1|-|TRBV20-1|-
CSAARQNEAFF
TGCAGTGCGGCAAGACAGAATGAAGCTTTCTTT
>TRBJ1-1|TRBD1|TRBV9|-
CASSPRAGTAKQGAFF
TGTGCCAGCAGCCCGAGGGCCGGGACAGCTAAACAAGGAGCTTTCTTT
>TRBJ1-2|TRBD1|TRBV5-1|-
CASSPGQRDGYTF
TGCGCCAGCAGCCCGGGACAGAGAGATGGCTACACCTTC
>TRBJ1-2|TRBD1|TRBV19|-
CASSRAGGVSYGYTF
TGTGCCAGTAGTAGGGCAGGGGGCGTCTCCTATGGCTACACCTTC
>TRBJ1-1|-|TRBV28|-
CASSTTGMGNTEAFF
TGTGCCAGCAGCACCACAGGGATGGGGAACACTGAAGCTTTCTTT
>TRBJ2-1|-|TRBV11-3|-
CASSLDGTNYNEQFF
TGTGCCAGCAGCTTAGATGGGACAAACTACAATGAGCAGTTCTTC
>TRBJ2-1|TRBD2|TRBV27|once
CASGRLAESNEQFF
TGTGCCAGCGGACGACTAGCGGAATCCAATGAGCAGTTCTTC
>TRBJ2-7|-|TRBV18|-
CASSRSTYEQYF
TGTGCCAGCTCACGCAGTACCTACGAGCAGTACTTC
>TRBJ2-7|TRBD2|TRBV6-1|once
CASSEAPGTSGSGEQYF
TGTGCCAGCAGTGAGGCTCCCGGGACTAGCGGGAGTGGGGAGCAGTACTTC
>TRBJ1-3|-|TRBV24-1|-
CATSDSRGSGNTIYF
TGTGCCACCAGTGATAGCAGGGGATCTGGAAACACCATATATTTT
>TRBJ2-1|TRBD2|TRBV4-2|-
CASSTQNRRTSGRGYNEQFF
TGTGCCAGCAGTACACAAAACCGGAGGACTAGCGGGAGGGGCTACAATGAGCAGTTCTTC
>TRBJ1-1|-|TRBV5-1|-
CASSLGDTEAFF
TGCGCCAGCAGCTTGGGCGACACTGAAGCTTTCTTT
>TRBJ2-5|TRBD2|TRBV4-1|-
CASSQVRTSGQETQYF
TGCGCCAGCAGCCAAGTACGAACTAGCGGACAAGAGACCCAGTACTTC
>TRBJ1-2|TRBD1|TRBV6-5|once
CASGDSFNYGYTF
TGTGCCAGCGGGGACAGCTTTAACTATGGCTACACCTTC
>TRBJ2-7|TRBD1|TRBV20-1|-
CSASLGTAYEQYF
TGCAGTGCTAGTCTAGGGACAGCTTACGAGCAGTACTTC
>TRBJ1-5|-|TRBV12-3/TRBV12-4|-
CASNRDNQPQHF
TGTGCCAGCAACAGGGACAATCAGCCCCAGCATTTT